These 17 T cell receptor beta chains originate from one sample sequenced in a study of T cell responses to AZD1222 COVID-19 vaccine. The table came from immunoSEQ multiplex PCR; TCRdb's copy has only in-frame clones and leaves some out. This sample yields 90,000 to 120,000 clones, of which around nine tenths are seen a single time; 18% belongs to the top ten. Sample: peripheral blood, taken on day 0 of AZD1222 vaccination. Receptor source: an adult in good health.

In the case of this clone: Likely a read error: the CDR3 ends without its conserved phenylalanine or tryptophan. CDR3 sequence reads: CASSLTGSYNSPLHL. In nucleotides, the CDR3 is TGTGCCAGCAGCCTCACAGGGTCCTATAATTCACCCCTCCACCTT. The chain recombines TRBV11-2 with TRBJ1-6; D may be TRBD1 (6 bases). Trimming took 5 bases from V and 1 from J, leaving 9 bases between them. Per germline, CDR1 SGHAT and CDR2 FQNNGV. The CDR3 sequence is 15 residues long.

V gene TRBV12-5 combines with J gene TRBJ1-3, with no clear D. This CDR3 comprises 12 residues. V was shortened by 3 bases and J by 4 bases, with 4 bases between the two germline ends. Per the germline V gene, CDR1 is LGHNT and CDR2 is FRNRAP. Written as DNA, the CDR3 is TGTGCTAGTGGTTTCATGGGAAACACCATATATTTT. Residues: CASGFMGNTIYF.

The chain links TRBV5-1 to TRBJ1-1; D gene unclear. V was cut by 0 bases and J by 3 bases, with 12 bases left in between. The CDR3 length is 15 residues. Looked up from germline, CDR1 is SGHRS and CDR2 is YFSETQ. The CDR3 loop reads CASSLDGRPDTEAFF. The CDR3, as DNA: TGCGCCAGCAGCTTGGATGGCAGGCCCGACACTGAAGCTTTCTTT.

The gene calls are TRBV9 and TRBJ1-3; D is unresolved. This CDR3 contains 17 residues. V lost 4 bases and J lost 1, with 18 bases in between. Germline loops: CDR1 SGDLS, CDR2 YYNGEE. CDR3 nucleotide sequence: TGTGCCAGCAGCCCGAGAGCCGGGCCACAATCTGGAAACACCATATATTTT. Encoded protein: CASSPRAGPQSGNTIYF.

The CDR3 bases are TGTGCCATCAGTGAAAACGCGAACACCGGGGAGCTGTTTTTT. This encodes CAISENANTGELFF. The rearrangement links TRBV10-3 to TRBJ2-2; D gene unclear. There are 14 residues in the CDR3. Trimming stripped 3 bases from V and 0 bases from J, with 5 bases between. Germline CDR1 ENHRY, CDR2 SYGVKD.

V and J are TRBV4-2 and TRBJ1-1; 7 positions agree with TRBD1. Germline-derived CDR1 and CDR2 are LGHNA and YNFKEQ. The trim removed 0 bases at V and 0 bases at J, leaving 4 bases unmatched. This CDR3 has 16 residues. For the CDR3, the DNA is TGTGCCAGCAGCCAAGAAGTGGGGACAGTGAACACTGAAGCTTTCTTT. Translation gives CASSQEVGTVNTEAFF.

This chain connects TRBV9 to TRBJ2-2; D tentatively reads TRBD1 or TRBD2 (5 bases each). Germline values: CDR1 SGDLS, CDR2 YYNGEE. V lost 1 base and J 0 bases, leaving 13 bases between the germline ends. The length of the CDR3 is 17 residues. CDR3 sequence: CASSVRGSVTNTGELFF. For the CDR3, the DNA is TGTGCCAGCAGCGTACGGGGCTCGGTCACGAACACCGGGGAGCTGTTTTTT.

The V and J genes are TRBV12-3 or TRBV12-4 and TRBJ1-2, with TRBD1 as a possible D gene (5 bases). The CDR3 is 13 amino acids. V was pared by 2 bases and J by 8 bases, with 12 bases between. CDR3: CASSLNGHLGYTF. The CDR3 DNA follows: TGTGCCAGCAGTTTAAACGGACACTTGGGCTACACCTTC.

The chain uses TRBV27 and TRBJ2-7; TRBD2 is a possible D gene (7 bases). CDR1 and CDR2 from the germline V gene are MNHEY and SMNVEV (reference sequence). The CDR3 contains 15 residues. The ends were cut back, 3 bases at V and 0 bases at J, with 12 bases in the middle. The CDR3: CASSFGGAISYEQYF. The CDR3 bases are TGTGCCAGCAGTTTTGGGGGGGCAATCTCCTACGAGCAGTACTTC.

This chain joins TRBV27 and TRBJ2-3; D gene unclear. The germline CDR1 and CDR2 sequences are MNHEY and SMNVEV (reference sequence). The CDR3 is 13 amino acids. Trimming removed 6 bases from V and 2 bases from J, with 9 bases in between. The CDR3 loop is CASRDQYTDTQYF. The CDR3, as DNA: TGTGCCAGCAGGGACCAATACACAGATACGCAGTATTTT.

This chain links TRBV6-1 with TRBJ2-4; D not resolved. The germline CDR1 and CDR2 sequences are MNHNS and SASEGT. CDR3 length: 16 amino acids. Deletions cut 1 base from V and 0 bases from J, with 10 bases between. CDR3 nucleotide sequence: TGTGCCAGCAGTGAAGGGGTGCTACTAGCCAAAAACATTCAGTACTTC. It specifies CASSEGVLLAKNIQYF.

The chain is built from TRBV29-1 and TRBJ2-1; a possible D gene is TRBD1 (6 bases). This CDR3 has 13 residues. The V end lost 7 bases, the J end lost 7 bases, and 17 bases lay between the germline ends. CDR1 and CDR2 (germline): SQVTM, ANQGSEA. The CDR3 reads CSDVRGLGNEQFF. The DNA of the CDR3 is TGCAGCGATGTCAGGGGCCTAGGGAATGAGCAGTTCTTC.

V and J are TRBV6-1 and TRBJ1-2; D uncertain. Germline CDR1 and CDR2: MNHNS and SASEGT. The CDR3 length is 16 residues. Trimming shortened V by 8 bases and J by 0 bases, and 19 bases separated the two germline ends. The CDR3 here is CASGQAGPNTNYGYTF. The CDR3 DNA is TGTGCCAGCGGTCAAGCAGGCCCTAACACTAACTATGGCTACACCTTC.

The chain carries TRBV5-1 and TRBJ2-7, with 7 bases matching TRBD1. The CDR3 extends over 14 amino acids. The germline V gene has CDR1 SGHRS and CDR2 YFSETQ. The V and J ends lost 4 bases and 2 bases, in that order; junction bases with no gene match: 6. CDR3 protein: CASSSRDSAYEQYF. The CDR3 DNA is TGCGCCAGCAGCAGCCGGGACAGCGCCTACGAGCAGTACTTC. The entire variable domain, with the rest obtained from reference TRBV5-1 and TRBJ2-7, is as follows: KAGVTQTPRYLIKTRGQQVTLSCSPISGHRSVSWYQQTPGQGLQFLFEYFSETQRNKGNFPGRFSGRQFSNSRSEMNVSTLELGDSALYLCASSSRDSAYEQYFGPGTRLTVT.

The count of this clone is one. The CDR3: CASSSGWLGQDTGELFF. The CDR3 coding sequence is TGTGCCAGCAGCTCCGGGTGGCTGGGCCAAGACACCGGGGAGCTGTTTTTT. This chain links TRBV11-3 with TRBJ2-2; D remains unclear. The length of the CDR3 is 17 residues. The germline V gene has CDR1 SGHNT and CDR2 YENEEA. V was pared by 4 bases and J by 3 bases, with 18 bases between.

CDR3 loop: CASSPTVSTDTQYF. The DNA for the CDR3 is TGTGCCAGCAGCCCCACGGTTTCAACAGATACGCAGTATTTT. The J gene is TRBJ2-3, the V gene TRBV11-2; D gene uncertain. Germline lookup yields CDR1 SGHAT and CDR2 FQNNGV. The CDR3 covers 14 residues. Trimming removed 5 bases at V and 3 bases at J, with 12 bases between.

The chain joins TRBV19 to TRBJ1-2, with no clear D. Trimming stripped 1 base from V and 2 bases from J, with 23 bases between. The CDR3 is 19 residues long. Germline loops: CDR1 LNHDA, CDR2 SQIVND (reference sequence). The chain's CDR3 is CASSIAPGLGPQLNYGYTF. The CDR3 bases are TGTGCCAGTAGTATAGCCCCGGGCCTTGGTCCCCAACTAAACTATGGCTACACCTTC.